This T cell receptor beta chain was obtained from a study of T cells in localized non-small cell lung cancer. The CDR3 is 15 residues long. V dropped 0 bases and J dropped 8 bases, with 16 bases sitting between them. Germline lookup yields CDR1 LNHNV and CDR2 YYDKDF (reference sequence). General observations from the study: Longer survival (overall) was linked to higher T cell density in blood. Heterogeneity remains possible because sequencing was limited to only one tumor region. The study found T cell clonality highest in uninvolved adjacent lung, above tumor. Appearing in adjacent lung were a median about 57 of the top 100 tumor clones.

Sequencing was performed with immunoSEQ multiplex PCR; in TCRdb, only in-frame clones are kept and a portion is missing. This table holds roughly 35,000 clones, just over 90% found once. Note on this clone: Its antigen is still unknown. Additional DNA sequences in this sample encode the identical CDR3.

The receptor was derived from a female donor older than 55 with stage I lung adenocarcinoma. The V gene is TRBV15, the J gene TRBJ1-1; TRBD1 might be the D (6 bases). The sample consisted of peripheral blood, taken before any cancer treatment. This chain's CDR3 is CATSRDFGGGTEAFF. CDR3 sequence (DNA): TGTGCCACCAGCAGAGATTTTGGAGGGGGGACCGAAGCTTTCTTT.